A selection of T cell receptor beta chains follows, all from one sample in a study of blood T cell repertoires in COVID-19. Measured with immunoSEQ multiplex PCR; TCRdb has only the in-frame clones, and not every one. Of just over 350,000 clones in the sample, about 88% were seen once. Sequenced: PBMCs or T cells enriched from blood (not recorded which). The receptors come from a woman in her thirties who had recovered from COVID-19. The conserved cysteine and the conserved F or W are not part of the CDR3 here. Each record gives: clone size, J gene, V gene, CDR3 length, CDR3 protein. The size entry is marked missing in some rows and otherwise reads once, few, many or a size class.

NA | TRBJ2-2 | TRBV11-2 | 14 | ASTIGRRSSTGELF
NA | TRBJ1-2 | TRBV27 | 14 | ASSQNPDRVTYGYT
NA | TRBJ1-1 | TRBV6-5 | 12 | ASSYSRDNTEAF
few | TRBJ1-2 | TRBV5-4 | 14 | ASSQPPGQGDYGYT
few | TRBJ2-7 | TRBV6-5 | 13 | ASIPDRVLSYEQY
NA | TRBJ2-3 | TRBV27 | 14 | ASRHSGGQTTDTQY
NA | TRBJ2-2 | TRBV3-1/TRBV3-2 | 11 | ASRGRVTGELF
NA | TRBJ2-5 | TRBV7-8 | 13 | ASSLREGTQETQY
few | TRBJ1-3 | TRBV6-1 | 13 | ASSEKQEGGNTIY
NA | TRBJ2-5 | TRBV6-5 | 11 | ASSYPGWETQY
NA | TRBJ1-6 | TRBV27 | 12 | ASSFRSYNSPLH
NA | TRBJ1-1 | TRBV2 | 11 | ASSVGSGTEAF
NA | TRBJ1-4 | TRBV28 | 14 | ASSFRDRGTNEKLF
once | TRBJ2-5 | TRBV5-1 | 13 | ASSLDRGLGETQY
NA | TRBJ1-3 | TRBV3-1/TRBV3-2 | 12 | ASSPGTVENTIY
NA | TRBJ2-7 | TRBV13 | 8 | ASSSREQY
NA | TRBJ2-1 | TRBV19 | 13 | ASRPPGQGYNEQF
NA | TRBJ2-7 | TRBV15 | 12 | ATSLNTLTYEQY
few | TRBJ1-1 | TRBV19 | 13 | ASSITQGAITEAF
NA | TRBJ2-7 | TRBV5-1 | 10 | ASSSDEEKQY
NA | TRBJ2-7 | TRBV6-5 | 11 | ASSYARGYEQY
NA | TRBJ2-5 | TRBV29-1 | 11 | SVRLAGGETQY
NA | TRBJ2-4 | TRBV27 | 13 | ASSLVGVNKNIQY
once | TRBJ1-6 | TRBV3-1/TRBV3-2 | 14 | ASSPLSAGVVSPLH
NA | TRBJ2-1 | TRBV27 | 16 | ASRPRGTSGSSYNEQF
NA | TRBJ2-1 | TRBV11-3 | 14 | ASSLDTSRAYNEQF
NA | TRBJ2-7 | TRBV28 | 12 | ASGEGTGNRKQY
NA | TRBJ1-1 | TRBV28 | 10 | ASSQLNTEAF
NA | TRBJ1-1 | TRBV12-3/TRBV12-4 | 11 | ASSPQGSTEAF
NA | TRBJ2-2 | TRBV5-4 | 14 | ASSLSAGRVPGELF
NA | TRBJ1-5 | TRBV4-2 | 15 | ASSQEVRDSLIWPQH
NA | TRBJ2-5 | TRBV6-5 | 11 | ASSYDREETQY
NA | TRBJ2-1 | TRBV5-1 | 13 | ASSLRTSGYNEQF
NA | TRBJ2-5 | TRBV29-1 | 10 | SARLPEETQY
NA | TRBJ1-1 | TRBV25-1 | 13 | ASSDGTGFGTEAF
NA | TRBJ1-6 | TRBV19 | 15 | ASSIAPREDFNSPLH
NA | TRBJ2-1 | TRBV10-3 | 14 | AITRTSADSYNEQF
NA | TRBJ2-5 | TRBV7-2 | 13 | ASSSRPGMSETQY
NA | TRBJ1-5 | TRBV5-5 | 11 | ASSAGQGQPQH
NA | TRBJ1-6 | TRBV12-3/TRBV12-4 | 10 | ASTTINSPLH
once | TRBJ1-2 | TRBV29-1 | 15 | SVLSEDSLITNYGYT
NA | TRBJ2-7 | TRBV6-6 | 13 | ASSSSLMGQSEQY
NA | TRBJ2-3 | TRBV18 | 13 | ASSPSAAGADTQY
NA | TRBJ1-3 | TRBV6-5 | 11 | ASTQGYGNTIY
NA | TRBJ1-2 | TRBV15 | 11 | ATSLGPGYGYT
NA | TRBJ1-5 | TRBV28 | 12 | ASSYQGGGQPQH
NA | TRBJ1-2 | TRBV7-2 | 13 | ASSISTGVGYGYT
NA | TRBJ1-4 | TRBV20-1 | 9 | SALRGGKLF
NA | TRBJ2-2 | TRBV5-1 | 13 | ASSLGQGPTGELF